Following are 8 T cell receptor beta chains from one sample sequenced in a study of blood T cell repertoires in COVID-19. Produced via immunoSEQ multiplex PCR; TCRdb's table is partial and in-frame only. The sample has roughly 120,000 clones, more than 80% seen once. Specimen: peripheral blood. All receptors come from a woman aged 60-75 years with COVID-19, enrolled during active disease.

The chain employs TRBV7-8 and TRBJ2-7, with no clear D. The germline gives CDR1 SGHVS, CDR2 FQNEAQ. There are 13 residues in the CDR3. Deletions cut 3 bases from V and 1 base from J, with 7 bases between. The CDR3 loop is CASSFGESYEQYF. The CDR3 coding sequence is TGTGCCAGCAGCTTCGGTGAATCCTACGAGCAGTACTTC.

The V call is TRBV15, the J call TRBJ2-7; D is possibly TRBD1 (5 bases). V was cut by 1 base and J by 7 bases, with 14 bases left in between. Germline V gene lookup returns CDR1 LNHNV and CDR2 YYDKDF (reference sequence). The CDR3 runs 14 residues. CDR3 bases: TGTGCCACCAGCAGAGCTCGGACGGCAGGGGAGCAGTACTTC. Translated: CATSRARTAGEQYF. Combining the CDR3 with reference TRBV15 and TRBJ2-7 gives the whole variable domain DAMVIQNPRYQVTQFGKPVTLSCSQTLNHNVMYWYQQKSSQAPKLLFHYYDKDFNNEADTPDNFQSRRPNTSFCFLDIRSPGLGDTAMYLCATSRARTAGEQYFGPGTRLTVT.

The chain recombines TRBV4-2 with TRBJ2-1; 8 bases map to TRBD2. Germline V lookup: CDR1 LGHNA, CDR2 YNFKEQ. This CDR3 spans 16 amino acids. Losses at the gene ends were 1 base for V and 8 bases for J; bases not matched to a gene: 10. The CDR3 DNA reads TGTGCCAGCAGCCAAGTGGGTCGGGGGGGCCATCATGAGCAGTTCTTC. Protein: CASSQVGRGGHHEQFF.

This clone showed up just once. V gene TRBV6-6 combines with J gene TRBJ1-1; 9 nucleotides agree with TRBD1. Germline V lookup: CDR1 MNHNY, CDR2 SVGAGI (reference sequence). The J segment lost 3 bases and the V segment lost 3 bases, leaving 5 bases of the junction unmatched. CDR3 length equals 15 residues. Here the CDR3 DNA reads TGTGCCAGCAGTTATGACCGGACAGGGGACACTGAAGCTTTCTTT. Its translation: CASSYDRTGDTEAFF.

This chain uses TRBV6-6 with TRBJ1-2, with 7 bases lining up with TRBD1. With 6 bases clipped from V and 10 bases from J, the junction kept 8 bases outside the gene matches. This CDR3 is 12 amino acids long. Germline V gives CDR1 MNHNY, CDR2 SVGAGI (reference sequence). This CDR3 reads CASSQDRVDYTF. The CDR3 DNA reads as TGTGCCAGCAGCCAAGACAGGGTGGACTACACCTTC.

The chain uses TRBV5-6 and TRBJ2-3, with D possibly TRBD1 on 5 matching bases. V lost 3 bases to trimming and J lost 4 bases, with 6 bases between them. The CDR3 is made up of 12 amino acids. Per germline, CDR1 SGHDT and CDR2 YYEEEE. CDR3 sequence (DNA): TGTGCCAGCAGCTGGGGCGCAGATACGCAGTATTTT. Translating gives CASSWGADTQYF. The whole variable domain, remainder taken from reference TRBV5-6 and TRBJ2-3, is DAGVTQSPTHLIKTRGQQVTLRCSPKSGHDTVSWYQQALGQGPQFIFQYYEEEERQRGNFPDRFSGHQFPNYSSELNVNALLLGDSALYLCASSWGADTQYFGPGTRLTVL.

The chain employs TRBV19 and TRBJ2-7; the D gene is possibly TRBD2 (5 bases). The V end lost 5 bases, the J end lost 5 bases, and 19 bases lay between the germline ends. The CDR3 is 15 residues long. Germline V gene data show CDR1 as LNHDA and CDR2 as SQIVND (reference sequence). The CDR3 region is CASSPRWRAGNEQYF. DNA for the CDR3: TGTGCCAGTAGTCCTCGTTGGCGGGCAGGCAACGAGCAGTACTTC.

The chain uses TRBV5-5 and TRBJ1-1; D unresolved. Germline V lookup: CDR1 SGHKS, CDR2 YYEKEE (reference sequence). The V and J ends lost 3 bases and 0 bases respectively, with 9 bases between them. The CDR3 contains 14 residues. The DNA of the CDR3 is TGTGCCAGCAGCTGGGGAGCCATGAACACTGAAGCTTTCTTT. It encodes CASSWGAMNTEAFF.